This TCR beta chain came from a study of shared clonotypes between healthy human individuals. The overall study: The people who gave samples were a couple of women and a few men aged 18 to 49. Per donor, three plates held CD4 naive cells, three held CD4 memory, two held CD8 naive and one held CD8 memory. Study results and caveats: Naive subsets typically showed greater estimated richness than memory subsets.

Selected positively for CCR7 and CD45RO-negative, naive CD8 cells excluded terminally differentiated effector memory CD45RA+ cells. With respect to this clone: Its specificity is unknown.

Produced via immunoSEQ multiplex PCR; TCRdb's table is partial and in-frame only. Of around 1,900,000 clones listed, 93% are singletons. Sequenced sample: naive CD8+ T cells from PBMCs. The source is a young man in good health. Some clones in this sample may be carry-over from other donors' samples.

CDR3 sequence reads: CASSASGGRSYNEQFF. The CDR3 nucleotides are TGTGCCAGCAGCGCATCCGGCGGGAGATCCTACAATGAGCAGTTCTTC. This chain joins TRBV7-2 and TRBJ2-1, with 7 bases that match TRBD2. Germline V gives CDR1 SGHTA, CDR2 FQGNSA. Trimming took 5 bases from V and 1 from J; bases not matched to a gene: 8. The CDR3 covers 16 residues.